Given below is one T cell receptor beta chain in context. The V gene lost 2 bases and the J gene lost 0 bases, with 5 bases spanning the gap. Germline V gene data show CDR1 as SGHRS and CDR2 as YFSETQ. CDR3 size: 13 residues. This record comes from a study of blood T cell repertoires in COVID-19. At the level of the study: COVID-19 samples collected from the United States, Italy and Spain covered acute and convalescent phases. PBMCs, B-cell-depleted T cells, or T cells were the source of the cDNA or gDNA that made up the material.

Original handling: Estimates of nucleated cell counts were drawn from the amplification of reference gene primers. Method: immunoSEQ multiplex PCR; TCRdb's copy keeps in-frame clones and lacks some. That table is the source of V, J and clone size, and D and trimming were worked out from the DNA. The sample has 70,000 or so clones, around 86% seen once; the top ten hold 2%. The TCR originated in a young man with acute or convalescent COVID-19. The source material was peripheral blood. This chain connects TRBV5-1 to TRBJ1-1; D is unresolved. For the CDR3, the DNA is TGCGCCAGCAGCTTTACAGTGAACACTGAAGCTTTCTTT. As protein: CASSFTVNTEAFF.